A single sample is the source of the 27 T cell receptor beta chains below, sequenced in a study of shared clonotypes between healthy human individuals. Terminally differentiated effector memory CD45RA+ cells were left out of the naive CD8 fraction, which was CD45RO-negative and positively selected for CCR7. Method: immunoSEQ multiplex PCR; TCRdb's copy keeps in-frame clones and lacks some. The sample consists of 600,000 or so clones, roughly 98% of them appearing once. The sequencing input was naive CD8+ T cells sorted from blood. These receptors came from a man under 40 in good health.

V usage is TRBV10-2 and J usage is TRBJ2-1; TRBD1 or TRBD2 may be the D gene (6 bases each). This CDR3 comprises 14 residues. Germline loops: CDR1 WSHSY, CDR2 SAAADI. V lost 0 bases and J lost 7, with 10 bases in between. CDR3 sequence reads: CASSESPGANEQFF. The CDR3 DNA follows: TGCGCCAGCAGTGAGTCGCCGGGGGCGAATGAGCAGTTCTTC.

The gene calls are TRBV7-6 and TRBJ2-1; 12 bases are a match to TRBD2. Germline CDR1 is SGHVS and CDR2 is FNYEAQ. V shed 4 bases and J 10 bases; nucleotides not matched to a gene: 8. CDR3 length equals 15 residues. CDR3 amino acids: CASSSPLAGGEEQFF. The CDR3 DNA sequence: TGTGCCAGCAGCTCTCCACTAGCGGGAGGTGAAGAGCAGTTCTTC. The whole variable domain, remainder taken from reference TRBV7-6 and TRBJ2-1, is GAGVSQSPRYKVTKRGQDVALRCDPISGHVSLYWYRQALGQGPEFLTYFNYEAQQDKSGLPNDRFSAERPEGSISTLTIQRTEQRDSAMYRCASSSPLAGGEEQFFGPGTRLTVL.

This sequence joins TRBV2 and TRBJ1-2; possible D gene TRBD1, 6 bases. Per the germline V gene, CDR1 is SNHLY and CDR2 is FYNNEI. V was clipped by 2 bases and J by 5 bases, with 15 bases between them. CDR3 length: 15 amino acids. CDR3: CASSEITGQLYGYTF. The CDR3 bases are TGTGCCAGCAGTGAAATTACGGGACAACTATATGGCTACACCTTC. The full variable domain, in which reference TRBV2 and TRBJ1-2 provide the parts outside the CDR3, is EPEVTQTPSHQVTQMGQEVILRCVPISNHLYFYWYRQILGQKVEFLVSFYNNEISEKSEIFDDQFSVERPDGSNFTLKIRSTKLEDSAMYFCASSEITGQLYGYTFGSGTRLTVV.

CDR3 bases: TGTGCCAGTAGGACAGGCGAGGATGGCTACACCTTC. This gives the protein CASRTGEDGYTF. This chain uses TRBV19 with TRBJ1-2; TRBD1 is a possible D gene (6 bases). The V gene's germline CDR1 is LNHDA and CDR2 SQIVND (reference sequence). The CDR3 has 12 residues. The germline V and J ends were trimmed by 6 bases and 6 bases, with 11 bases remaining between them.

This sequence joins TRBV6-5 and TRBJ1-2; D not resolved. The CDR3 totals 13 residues. In germline, CDR1 is MNHEY, CDR2 SVGAGI. Trimming took off 5 bases at V and 8 bases at J, with 15 bases between the two ends. CDR3 in amino acids: CASSPGPFLGYTF. CDR3 in DNA: TGTGCCAGCAGTCCCGGGCCCTTTTTAGGCTACACCTTC.

The chain joins TRBV5-1 to TRBJ2-7; a possible D gene is TRBD1 (6 bases). Trimming took 1 base from V and 4 from J, leaving 12 bases between them. Germline V gene data show CDR1 as SGHRS and CDR2 as YFSETQ. The CDR3 is 14 amino acids. CDR3 in DNA: TGCGCCAGCAGCTTGAGGCCAGGGGTGTACGAGCAGTACTTC. Protein: CASSLRPGVYEQYF.

V usage is TRBV7-6 and J usage is TRBJ2-1, with 7 positions matching TRBD1. Looked up from germline, CDR1 is SGHVS and CDR2 is FNYEAQ. J lost 1 base, V lost 5 bases, and 5 bases had no gene match. The CDR3 consists of 15 residues. CDR3 DNA sequence: TGTGCCAGCAGCCCGAGGACAGGTTCCTACAATGAGCAGTTCTTC. It codes for CASSPRTGSYNEQFF.

The chain carries TRBV7-9 and TRBJ2-7; 7 nucleotides line up with TRBD2. The V gene end was trimmed by 1 base and the J gene end by 2 bases; junction bases not matched to a gene: 11. This CDR3 has 17 residues. Germline V gives CDR1 SEHNR, CDR2 FQNEAQ (reference sequence). The CDR3 sequence: CASSLERAGRLTYEQYF. The CDR3 bases are TGTGCCAGCAGCTTAGAAAGAGCGGGACGTCTCACCTACGAGCAGTACTTC.

This clone was seen only a few times. The rearrangement uses TRBV6-1 and TRBJ2-1, with TRBD2 identical over 10 bases. After removal of 1 base from V and 0 bases from J, the junction contained 3 bases not matched to a gene. This CDR3 has 17 amino acids. Germline values: CDR1 MNHNS, CDR2 SASEGT. In DNA, the CDR3 is TGTGCCAGCAGTGAAGGGGGACTAGCGTACTCCTACAATGAGCAGTTCTTC. It yields the protein CASSEGGLAYSYNEQFF.

V usage is TRBV6-1 and J usage is TRBJ1-2; D not certain. Germline loops: CDR1 MNHNS, CDR2 SASEGT. V gave up 2 bases and J gave up 2 bases, with 6 bases separating them. The CDR3 covers 13 residues. CDR3 coding DNA: TGTGCCAGCAGTGAACCTTACAACTATGGCTACACCTTC. Residues: CASSEPYNYGYTF.

This clone was detected only once. The chain combines TRBV2 with TRBJ1-5; D gene uncertain. CDR3 length: 14 residues. V lost 7 bases and J 0 bases, leaving 10 bases between the germline ends. Germline assignment: CDR1 SNHLY and CDR2 FYNNEI. This CDR3 reads CASTGGFSNQPQHF. CDR3 in DNA: TGTGCCAGCACCGGTGGGTTTAGCAATCAGCCCCAGCATTTT.

V usage is TRBV29-1 and J usage is TRBJ1-2; D is possibly TRBD1 (6 bases). CDR3 size: 18 residues. V lost 1 base and J 3 bases, leaving 24 bases between the germline ends. In germline, CDR1 is SQVTM, CDR2 ANQGSEA. CDR3 nucleotide sequence: TGCAGCGTTGAAGCCCCCCGGACAGTGGCAGGTGCTTACTATGGCTACACCTTC. Its translation is CSVEAPRTVAGAYYGYTF.

The chain joins TRBV9 to TRBJ1-1; D remains unclear. Per germline, CDR1 SGDLS and CDR2 YYNGEE. The CDR3 consists of 14 residues. Trimming removed 1 base from V and 5 bases from J, with 12 bases in between. The CDR3 sequence is CASSVSGMGTEAFF. The CDR3 nucleotides are TGTGCCAGCAGCGTATCGGGGATGGGGACTGAAGCTTTCTTT.

V usage is TRBV18 and J usage is TRBJ2-7; 7 bases line up with TRBD2. This CDR3 comprises 16 residues. Germline lookup yields CDR1 KGHSH and CDR2 LQKENI. Trimming took 2 bases from V and 0 from J; bases not matched to a gene: 7. CDR3 in amino acids: CASSPAAGLSSYEQYF. The CDR3 DNA reads TGTGCCAGCTCACCAGCAGCGGGGCTGAGCTCCTACGAGCAGTACTTC. The full variable domain, with the rest looked up from reference TRBV18 and TRBJ2-7, is NAGVMQNPRHLVRRRGQEARLRCSPMKGHSHVYWYRQLPEEGLKFMVYLQKENIIDESGMPKERFSAEFPKEGPSILRIQQVVRGDSAAYFCASSPAAGLSSYEQYFGPGTRLTVT.

The J gene is TRBJ2-7, the V gene TRBV27; tentative D call: TRBD1 (6 bases). Germline-derived CDR1 and CDR2 are MNHEY and SMNVEV (reference sequence). This CDR3 has 14 residues. Trimming pared 4 bases from V and 4 bases from J, leaving 14 bases between. The DNA of the CDR3 is TGTGCCAGCAGTTGGGCAGGGGAATCTTACGAGCAGTACTTC. Translation: CASSWAGESYEQYF.

This chain uses TRBV27 with TRBJ2-7; TRBD2 aligns across 11 bases. CDR1 is MNHEY, CDR2 SMNVEV, per germline (reference sequence). This CDR3 contains 15 residues. With V trimmed by 2 bases and J by 3 bases, 3 bases remained unmatched. The CDR3 region has the DNA TGTGCCAGCAGTTTAAGACTAGCGGGAAACTACGAGCAGTACTTC. It yields the protein CASSLRLAGNYEQYF.

The rearrangement joins TRBV29-1 to TRBJ1-1; D gene uncertain. Per germline, CDR1 SQVTM and CDR2 ANQGSEA. The CDR3 contains 12 residues. V lost 8 bases and J 0 bases, leaving 10 bases between the germline ends. As DNA, the CDR3 is TGCAGCAACGGACCGATGAACACTGAAGCTTTCTTT. It translates to CSNGPMNTEAFF.

V and J are TRBV7-9 and TRBJ1-2; no firm D call. V was cut by 5 bases and J by 8 bases, with 15 bases left in between. Germline V gene sequence: CDR1 SEHNR, CDR2 FQNEAQ (reference sequence). The CDR3 length is 13 residues. The CDR3 bases are TGTGCCAGCAGCCTCCCGGGCTTCGAGGGCTACACCTTC. It yields the protein CASSLPGFEGYTF.

The rearrangement joins TRBV4-2 to TRBJ2-2; 7 bases align to TRBD2. With V trimmed by 4 bases and J by 5 bases, 13 bases remained unmatched. The CDR3 contains 17 residues. Per the germline V gene, CDR1 is LGHNA and CDR2 is YNFKEQ. This CDR3 is CASSPMLADIFTGELFF. The CDR3 coding sequence is TGTGCCAGCAGCCCCATGCTAGCGGATATATTTACCGGGGAGCTGTTTTTT.

The chain has TRBV13 and TRBJ1-1; D ambiguous. The CDR3 totals 16 residues. Trimming shortened V by 0 bases and J by 2 bases, and 13 bases separated the two germline ends. In germline, CDR1 is PRHDT, CDR2 FYEKMQ (reference sequence). The CDR3 loop reads CASSLGGLGPNTEAFF. The DNA for the CDR3 is TGTGCCAGCAGCTTAGGCGGTCTAGGACCCAACACTGAAGCTTTCTTT. The full variable domain, with the rest looked up from reference TRBV13 and TRBJ1-1, is AAGVIQSPRHLIKEKRETATLKCYPIPRHDTVYWYQQGPGQDPQFLISFYEKMQSDKGSIPDRFSAQQFSDYHSELNMSSLELGDSALYFCASSLGGLGPNTEAFFGQGTRLTVV.

J is TRBJ2-7 and V is TRBV6-4, with 12 nucleotides matching TRBD2. J gave up 4 bases and V 6 bases, and 7 bases lay outside the gene matches. The CDR3 consists of 15 residues. Germline values: CDR1 MRHNA, CDR2 SNTAGT. The CDR3 is CASRDGLAGIYEQYF. DNA of the CDR3: TGTGCCAGCAGAGACGGACTAGCGGGAATTTACGAGCAGTACTTC.

The V and J genes are TRBV15 and TRBJ2-7; 8 bases fit TRBD1. CDR1 and CDR2 from the germline V gene are LNHNV and YYDKDF (reference sequence). The CDR3 spans 16 residues. Trimming cost V 5 bases and J 5 bases; bases outside gene matches: 14. CDR3 region: CATSGTRTGSRHEQYF. The CDR3 nucleotides read TGTGCCACCAGCGGTACCAGGACAGGGTCTCGCCACGAGCAGTACTTC.

The J gene is TRBJ2-5, the V gene TRBV7-9, with 11 positions matching TRBD2. Germline-derived CDR1 and CDR2 are SEHNR and FQNEAQ (reference sequence). This CDR3 is built from 15 residues. V lost 4 bases, J lost 7 bases, and 8 bases stayed unmatched. Here the CDR3 DNA reads TGTGCCAGCAGCTCTCTCTCCGGGACTAGCGGGACCCAGTACTTC. Amino acid sequence: CASSSLSGTSGTQYF.

The sample holds one count of this clone. The CDR3 loop reads CASSRGRTYEQYF. Here the CDR3 DNA reads TGTGCCAGCAGCCGCGGGAGGACCTACGAGCAGTACTTC. The chain uses TRBV6-6 and TRBJ2-7; the match to TRBD2 covers 8 bases. Germline assignment: CDR1 MNHNY and CDR2 SVGAGI (reference sequence). This CDR3 is 13 amino acids long. The V segment lost 6 bases and the J segment 2 bases; nucleotides outside the gene matches: 3.

V is TRBV20-1 and J is TRBJ2-4; D possibly matches TRBD1 or TRBD2 (5 bases each). The V end lost 5 bases, the J end lost 16 bases, and 18 bases lay between the germline ends. The CDR3 has 11 residues. Per germline, CDR1 DFQATT and CDR2 SNEGSKA (reference sequence). CDR3 residues: CSARDRRSNYF. Written as DNA, the CDR3 is TGCAGTGCTCGGGACCGGAGGTCTAACTACTTC.

The J gene is TRBJ2-5, the V gene TRBV11-2; D gene uncertain. CDR1 is SGHAT, CDR2 FQNNGV, per germline. V was clipped by 1 base and J by 5 bases, with 8 bases between them. CDR3 size: 13 residues. The CDR3 loop reads CASSLADAETQYF. DNA of the CDR3: TGTGCCAGCAGCTTAGCAGATGCGGAGACCCAGTACTTC.

The V and J genes are TRBV15 and TRBJ2-4; 10 positions agree with TRBD2. This CDR3 is 16 amino acids long. V trimming: 1 base; J trimming: 1 base; junction bases outside the gene matches: 1. The germline V gene encodes CDR1 LNHNV and CDR2 YYDKDF (reference sequence). In DNA, the CDR3 is TGTGCCACCAGCAGAGCTAGCGGGAGTGCCAAAAACATTCAGTACTTC. Encoded protein: CATSRASGSAKNIQYF. Supplemented by reference TRBV15 and TRBJ2-4, the full variable domain reads DAMVIQNPRYQVTQFGKPVTLSCSQTLNHNVMYWYQQKSSQAPKLLFHYYDKDFNNEADTPDNFQSRRPNTSFCFLDIRSPGLGDTAMYLCATSRASGSAKNIQYFGAGTRLSVL.